This T cell receptor (beta chain) came from a study of technical replicates of blood from a few donors. The CDR3 spans 13 residues. Trimming shortened V by 3 bases and J by 3 bases, and 7 bases separated the two germline ends. Germline assignment: CDR1 SGHAT and CDR2 FQNNGV. The assay was immunoSEQ multiplex PCR, and TCRdb's table has in-frame clones only and misses some. Of about 50,000 clones in the sample, 92% were seen once. The TCR originated in a human donor in good health. Some clones in this sample may be carry-over from other donors' samples. The chain recombines TRBV11-2 with TRBJ2-3, with D unclear. The specimen was PBMCs. The DNA of the CDR3 is TGTGCCAGCAGCTTCCTACCGACAGATACGCAGTATTTT. Protein product: CASSFLPTDTQYF.